This T cell receptor (beta chain) was documented in a study of blood T cell repertoires in COVID-19 (TCRdb year 2020). The study in broad terms: Samples from collaborators originated in the United States, Italy and Spain and spanned both the acute and convalescent phases of COVID-19. The material from the prospective study consisted of cDNA or gDNA derived from T cells, B-cell-depleted T cells, or PBMCs. Subjects who had been exposed to COVID-19, were actively infected with it, or had recovered from it provided the deeply sampled blood TCRbeta repertoires that made up the dataset. A freely available public database, intended as a resource for researchers studying the immune response to SARS-CoV-2, is where the repertoires were released. The samples were drawn from the first 160 participants of the ongoing ImmuneRACE study and from roughly 1,300 subjects provided by 6 global collaborators. Nearly every sample came with metadata listing a de-identified subject ID, COVID-19 status, age in years and sex. HLA class I and class II types, where available, came from metadata supplied by the sample provider rather than from assay-based typing. Study-level results and caveats: How much clinical and demographic metadata was included differed by source and by participant, and the metadata was provided uncurated.

CDR1 SGHKS and CDR2 YYEKEE are derived from the germline V gene (reference sequence). The CDR3 runs 16 amino acids, cysteine and phenylalanine included. Only the CDR3 DNA is retained, 48 bases long and in frame from the first base. Trimming leaves V shorter by 1 base and J shorter by 3 bases, with the junction holding 5 bases beyond the gene matches. The immunoSEQ Assay, a bias-controlled multiplex PCR, was used to amplify TCRbeta CDR3 regions from genomic DNA. Under the source paper's analysis protocol: The number of nucleated cells in each sample was estimated by amplification of reference gene primers within the assay. To quantify the absolute abundance of each unique TCRbeta CDR3 rearrangement, sequence reads were collapsed and filtered. For each sample, productive Simpson clonality was calculated as the square root of Simpson's diversity index across productive rearrangements. TCRdb took this table from immuneACCESS and kept in-frame rearrangements with V and J called. Such tables lack part of the clones; where checked against another copy, unresolved V genes explain under half of the gap, and the rest is unexplained. V, J and clone size are those of that table, while D and trimming were read from the DNA. For this sample the table gives tens of thousands of clones, of which over 65% were detected only once. Together, the top ten hold roughly 3.9% of the sample.

With regard to this clone: Its antigen remains undetermined. No base quality information exists; no much larger clone differs at one position.

At one collaborating source in Seattle, patients were enrolled during active infection and were followed longitudinally through the course of disease. The collaborating institutions used their own protocols to collect whole blood in K2EDTA tubes. For TCRbeta analysis, collaborator samples were shipped as frozen whole blood, as isolated PBMCs, or as DNA extracted from either sample type. Rearrangement joined TRBV5-5 to TRBJ1-5, and 9 junctional nucleotides match TRBD1. This sequence was found in a man in his sixties or seventies with COVID-19, enrolled during active disease. The sample taken for sequencing was peripheral blood. The DNA sequence is as follows: TGTGCCAGCAGCTTGATAGGGACAGGGCTCAATCAGCCCCAGCATTTT. Its translation reads: CASSLIGTGLNQPQHF.